This T cell receptor beta chain derives from a study of OX40 agonist ivuxolimab in advanced cancers. Trimming shortened V by 8 bases and J by 1 base, and 12 bases separated the two germline ends. The CDR3 extends over 14 amino acids. Per germline, CDR1 MNHEY and CDR2 SMNVEV (reference sequence). This clone was counted a single time. Its antigen is not known. Blood got drawn at baseline, again on cycle 4 day 1, and then on cycle 7 day 1. Study-level results: The study found among the lowest clonal expansion in partial responders at 0.1-3.0 mg/kg.

Clones were read by immunoSEQ multiplex PCR, and TCRdb kept only the in-frame ones, dropping some. The table lists 65,000 to 95,000 clones, about four fifths of them singletons. This specimen was CD4+ or CD8+ T cells sorted from blood, taken in a trial of the OX40 agonist ivuxolimab. The chain is built from TRBV27 and TRBJ1-5, with a possible D match to TRBD1 (6 bases). The sequence was obtained from an adult with an advanced solid tumor such as melanoma, head and neck, liver or kidney cancer. CDR3 nucleotides: TGTGCCAGCGGAGGGACACCGAGCAATCAGCCCCAGCATTTT. Amino acid sequence: CASGGTPSNQPQHF.